The rows below give T cell receptor beta chains drawn from one sample of a study of T-cell reconstitution after alpha-beta-depleted transplantation in children. TCRdb reprocessed the PCR reads with MiXCR, giving one entry per CDR3 protein. The repertoire has roughly 170,000 distinct CDR3 sequences, about 6.4% of them found once; the top ten carry 3% to 3.5%. The sequences come from PBMCs from the stem cell graft donor, collected from the stem cell graft. The receptors come from a human donor who donated a stem cell graft to a child with Wiskott-Aldrich syndrome. Both conserved end residues are part of each CDR3. A D gene is named only where the DNA matches it firmly. Clone size is stated in some rows and not others, as once, few, many or a class when expanded.

v_gene,j_gene,abundance,d_gene,CDR3nt,CDR3aa
TRBV20-1,TRBJ2-1,many,TRBD2,TGCAGTGCATCGACTAGCGGGGACCTCAATGAGCAGTTCTTC,CSASTSGDLNEQFF
TRBV10-3,TRBJ1-5,many,-,TGTGCCATCAGTGAGTCAGTAAGCAATCAGCCCCAGCATTTT,CAISESVSNQPQHF
TRBV28,TRBJ2-3,many,-,TGTGCCAGCAGAGGGTTTGAAGGGGATACGCAGTATTTT,CASRGFEGDTQYF
TRBV25-1,TRBJ2-7,many,-,TGTGCCAGCAGTGATAGATGGCCCTACGAGCTGTACTTC,CASSDRWPYELYF
TRBV12-3/TRBV12-4,TRBJ2-5,many,TRBD1,TGTGCCAGCAGTATGGACAGGGGGGAGACCCAGTACTTC,CASSMDRGETQYF
TRBV20-1,TRBJ2-2,many,TRBD1,TGCAGTGCTAGAGATCTCGAGACAGGGGTTCGGGAGCTGTTTTTT,CSARDLETGVRELFF
TRBV10-3,TRBJ1-1,many,-,TGTGCCATCAGTGAGTCGCCCCCCCGGGGTGCGGGCACTGAAGCTTTCTTT,CAISESPPRGAGTEAFF
TRBV5-1,TRBJ2-7,few,-,TGCGCCAGCAGCTTTCGGCAGAGCTCCTACGAGCAGTACTTC,CASSFRQSSYEQYF
TRBV20-1,TRBJ1-6,many,-,TGCAGTGCTAGAGACCGCGGGGGTAGCGATTCACCCCTCCACTTT,CSARDRGGSDSPLHF
TRBV6-2/TRBV6-3,TRBJ2-3,many,-,TGTGCCAGCGGCCGCACAGATACGCAGTATTTT,CASGRTDTQYF
TRBV12-3/TRBV12-4,TRBJ2-1,many,-,TGTGCCAGCACTTACTACCAACTAAACAATGAGCAGTTCTTC,CASTYYQLNNEQFF
TRBV5-1,TRBJ2-7,many,TRBD1,TGCGCCAGCAGCCTCGGGACGGGACAGGGGGCTCGGGAGCAGTACTTC,CASSLGTGQGAREQYF
TRBV12-3/TRBV12-4,TRBJ2-3,many,-,TGTGCCAGCAGTTTATTATCTTGGTCAGATACGCAGTATTTT,CASSLLSWSDTQYF
TRBV15,TRBJ2-1,many,TRBD1,TGTGCCACCAGCAGCCAGGGACAGGTCCGACACAATGAGCAGTTCTTC,CATSSQGQVRHNEQFF
TRBV2,TRBJ2-3,-,-,TGTGCCAGCCGTGTGACAAGCACAGATACGCAGTATTTT,CASRVTSTDTQYF
TRBV29-1,TRBJ2-3,many,-,TGCAGCTATCGAATGGGCGGCACAGATACGCAGTATTTT,CSYRMGGTDTQYF
TRBV19,TRBJ1-1,few,-,TGTGCCAGTACCCCCGGGGGCTGGAACACTGAAGCTTTCTTT,CASTPGGWNTEAFF
TRBV6-5,TRBJ2-5,many,-,TGTGCCAGCAGTTACTCCTCCGAGACCCAGTACTTC,CASSYSSETQYF
TRBV5-1,TRBJ2-3,many,TRBD1,TGCGCCAGCAGCTTGGGACAGGGGACCGCAGATACGCAGTATTTT,CASSLGQGTADTQYF
TRBV7-9,TRBJ1-1,many,-,TGTGCCAGCAGCTTAGGGACCGCCCAAGCTTTCTTT,CASSLGTAQAFF
TRBV5-1,TRBJ1-1,many,-,TGCGCCAGCAGACAGGTGATGAACACTGAAGCTTTCTTT,CASRQVMNTEAFF
TRBV29-1,TRBJ2-2,many,TRBD1,TGCAGCGCGGGACAGGCGAGGACCGGGGAGCTGTTTTTT,CSAGQARTGELFF
TRBV7-9,TRBJ2-3,many,-,TGTGCCAGCAGCCTATCGTGGGAGACAGATACGCAGTATTTT,CASSLSWETDTQYF
TRBV7-8,TRBJ2-1,few,-,TGTGCCAGCAGCCATTTAGAGGGGCAGCGGGAGCAGTTCTTC,CASSHLEGQREQFF
TRBV12-3/TRBV12-4,TRBJ1-2,many,-,TGTGCCAGCGGTGATTATGGCTACACCTTC,CASGDYGYTF
TRBV5-1,TRBJ2-7,-,TRBD1,TGCGCCAGCAGCGTTGATGGACAGGGGGCCTACGAGCAGTACTTC,CASSVDGQGAYEQYF
TRBV30,TRBJ1-1,many,-,TGTGCCTGGGGGGCGACCCTGAACACTGAAGCTTTCTTT,CAWGATLNTEAFF
TRBV7-9,TRBJ1-6,many,-,TGTGCCAGCAGCTTAGACGGGGATCGGCCCCTCCACTTT,CASSLDGDRPLHF
TRBV6-1,TRBJ2-7,-,TRBD1,TGTGCCAGCAGCCGGACAGGGGGCGCGACAGGGTTTGTCGAGCAGTACTTC,CASSRTGGATGFVEQYF
TRBV5-1,TRBJ2-1,many,TRBD1,TGCGCCAGCAGCTTTACGCCCGGGACAGGGGAACGCAATGAGCAGTTCTTC,CASSFTPGTGERNEQFF